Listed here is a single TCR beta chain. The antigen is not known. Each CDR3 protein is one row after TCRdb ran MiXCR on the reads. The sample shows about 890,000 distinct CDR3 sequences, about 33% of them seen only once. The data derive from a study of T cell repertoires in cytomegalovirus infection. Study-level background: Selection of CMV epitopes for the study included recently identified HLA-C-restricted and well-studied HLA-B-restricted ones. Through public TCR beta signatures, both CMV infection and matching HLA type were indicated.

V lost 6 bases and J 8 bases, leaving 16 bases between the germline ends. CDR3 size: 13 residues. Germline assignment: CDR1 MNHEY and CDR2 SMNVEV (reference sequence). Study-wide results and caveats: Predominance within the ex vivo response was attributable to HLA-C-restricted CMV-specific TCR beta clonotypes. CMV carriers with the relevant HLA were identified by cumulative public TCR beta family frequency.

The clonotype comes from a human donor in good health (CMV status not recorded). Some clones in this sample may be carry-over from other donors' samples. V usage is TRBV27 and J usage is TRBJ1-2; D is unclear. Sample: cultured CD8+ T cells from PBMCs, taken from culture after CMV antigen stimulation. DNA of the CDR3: TGTGCCAGCAGCAGCACAGAGATCCAAGGCTACACCTTC. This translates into CASSSTEIQGYTF.